The sequence of this T cell receptor (beta chain) was determined in a study of T-cell reconstitution after alpha-beta-depleted transplantation in children (dated by TCRdb to 2016 to 2018). At the level of the whole study: The study quantitatively tracked T-cell immune reconstitution after TCRalphabeta/CD19-depleted allogeneic hematopoietic cell transplantation in children using TCR repertoire profiling. Points the paper makes about the study in general: The high TCRbeta diversity at day 60 in some patients was ascribed to recipient T cells and intrathymic progenitors that had survived conditioning. The apparently early recovery of alphabetaT-cell counts about two months after transplant reportedly depended on only several hundred rapidly expanded clones that came from non-depleted graft cells. Over the following months the frequencies of hyperexpanded clones went down, and after one year T-cell counts and TCRbeta diversity were mostly credited to newly produced T cells.

This clonotype was counted many times. Its cognate antigen has yet to be identified. No per-base quality is available; no much larger clone lies one base away. The library relied on PCR. The instrument given in TCRdb is Illumina HiSeq 2500. Molecular barcoding was employed in the preparation of TCR libraries, with unique molecular identifiers being used to normalize TCRbeta repertoire quantification. Using fastp trimming at Q25 and MiXCR clonotype assembly, TCRdb reanalyzed the public sequencing data and kept in-frame beta chains. Each record represents a unique CDR3 protein, reported with the most common genes and DNA among its rows. This sample is represented by some 190,000 distinct CDR3 sequences; 11% of them were singletons. The top ten hold around 13% of the sample. According to the germline V gene, CDR1 reads MNHEY and CDR2 reads SVGAGI. Trimmed from V: 2 bases; trimmed from J: 2 bases; junction bases lacking a gene match: 2. There are 15 amino acids in the CDR3, from cysteine to phenylalanine inclusive. Of the read, only the CDR3 DNA is kept; its 45 bases are in frame from base 1.

Explained via the paper, the treatment or condition label denotes: allogeneic hematopoietic cell transplantation with graft depleted of TCRalphabeta T cells and CD19 B cells. TCRalphabeta/CD19-depleted allogeneic hematopoietic cell grafts were given to the transplant recipients, all of whom were children. The material was PBMCs, obtained before TCRalphabeta/CD19-depleted stem cell transplant. The chain joins TRBV6-5 to TRBJ2-3, with 9 central nucleotides matching TRBD2. The sequence came from a boy between 2 and 15 years old with acute myeloid leukemia, due to receive a stem cell transplant. In nucleotide form, the sequence is TGTGCCAGCAGTTACCTAGCGGGGATCACAGATACGCAGTATTTT. This is translated as CASSYLAGITDTQYF.